This T cell receptor (beta chain) was profiled in a study of vaccination effects on CD4 cells after COVID-19. Study context: Each participant was given two doses of one vaccine (BNT162b2 or mRNA-1273).

Ahead of sequencing, the ViraFEST assay grew antigen-specific CD4+ T cells using viral peptide pools. It was after nine to eleven days of culture that CD4+ T cells were isolated. Vaccine recipients lacked prior SARS-CoV-2 infection and had negative nucleocapsid antibodies. Days 3 and 7 saw half the medium replaced with IL-2 medium. Germline CDR1 is MNHEY and CDR2 is SVGAGI. V was cut by 7 bases and J by 8 bases, with 15 bases left in between. The CDR3 spans 13 residues. This clone came up a few times. The antigen is not known. Data came from immunoSEQ multiplex PCR; TCRdb stores just in-frame clones and leaves some out. The table records tens of thousands of clones, under 75% of them present only once.

The sequencing used CD4+ T cells from PBMCs cultured with SARS-CoV-2 spike peptides, collected before COVID-19 vaccination. The V call is TRBV6-5, the J call TRBJ1-5, with D unclear. The sequence derives from a human donor who received a COVID-19 vaccine. The CDR3 nucleotides are TGTGCCAGCAACCCAGGAGGGTTTGAGCCCCAGCATTTT. Its translation is CASNPGGFEPQHF.